The present entry profiles one TCR beta chain with its context. The V gene lost 3 bases and the J gene lost 4 bases, with 9 bases spanning the gap. The CDR3 consists of 13 residues. Germline loops: CDR1 LNHDA, CDR2 SQIVND (reference sequence). The data originate from a study of STAT5B mutations in CD4+ large granular lymphocyte leukemia. Only in-frame clones appear in the TCRdb table, and some are missing; sequencing was by immunoSEQ multiplex PCR. The sample has tens of thousands of clones, roughly 72% seen once. This sequence was found in a human donor in good health. The specimen sequenced was CD4+ T cells from blood buffy coats. The chain uses TRBV19 and TRBJ1-2; D ambiguous. The CDR3 nucleotides read TGTGCCAGTAGTATTCGACAAAGCTATGGCTACACCTTC. Residues: CASSIRQSYGYTF.